This TCR beta chain came from a study of identical twins. Germline V lookup: CDR1 MNHEY, CDR2 SVGEGT. V lost 6 bases and J lost 3; bases outside the gene matches: 11. CDR3 length: 17 residues. This clonotype turned up a few times. TCRdb reanalysed the 5' RACE reads using MiXCR and keeps one entry per CDR3 protein. The table shows around 220,000 distinct CDR3 sequences, with about 10% occurring only once. The sequence was collected from a man aged 50 to 60 in good health. The sequencing input was memory T cells sorted from blood. The chain carries TRBV6-2 or TRBV6-3 and TRBJ1-1; 12 bases align to TRBD1. CDR3 nucleotides: TGTGCCAGCAGCTCCCGGGACAGGGGGCTCGTTTACACTGAAGCTTTCTTT. Encoded protein: CASSSRDRGLVYTEAFF.